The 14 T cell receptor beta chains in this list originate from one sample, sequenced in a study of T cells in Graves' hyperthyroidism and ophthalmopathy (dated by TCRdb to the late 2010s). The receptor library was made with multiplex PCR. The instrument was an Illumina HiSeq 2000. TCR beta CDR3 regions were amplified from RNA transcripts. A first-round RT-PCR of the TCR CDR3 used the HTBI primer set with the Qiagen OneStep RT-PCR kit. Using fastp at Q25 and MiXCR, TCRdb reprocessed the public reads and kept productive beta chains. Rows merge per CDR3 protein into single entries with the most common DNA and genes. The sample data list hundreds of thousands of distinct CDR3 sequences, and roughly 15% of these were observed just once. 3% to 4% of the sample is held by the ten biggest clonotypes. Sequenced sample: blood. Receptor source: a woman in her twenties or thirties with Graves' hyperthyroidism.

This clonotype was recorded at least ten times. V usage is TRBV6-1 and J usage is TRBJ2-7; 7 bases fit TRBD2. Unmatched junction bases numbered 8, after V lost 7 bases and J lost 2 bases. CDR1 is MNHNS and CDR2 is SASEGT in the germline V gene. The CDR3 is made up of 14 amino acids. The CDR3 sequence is CASNRERDPYEQYF. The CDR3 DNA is TGTGCCAGCAATAGGGAGCGGGACCCCTACGAGCAGTACTTC.

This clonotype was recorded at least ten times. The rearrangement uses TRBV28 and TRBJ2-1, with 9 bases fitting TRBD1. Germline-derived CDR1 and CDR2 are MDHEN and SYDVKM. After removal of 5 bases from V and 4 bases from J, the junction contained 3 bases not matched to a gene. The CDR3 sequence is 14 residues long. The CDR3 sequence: CASSTTGGYNEQFF. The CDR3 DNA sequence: TGTGCCAGCAGTACGACAGGGGGATACAATGAGCAGTTCTTC. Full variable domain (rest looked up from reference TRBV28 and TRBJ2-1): DVKVTQSSRYLVKRTGEKVFLECVQDMDHENMFWYRQDPGLGLRLIYFSYDVKMKEKGDIPEGYSVSREKKERFSLILESASTNQTSMYLCASSTTGGYNEQFFGPGTRLTVL.

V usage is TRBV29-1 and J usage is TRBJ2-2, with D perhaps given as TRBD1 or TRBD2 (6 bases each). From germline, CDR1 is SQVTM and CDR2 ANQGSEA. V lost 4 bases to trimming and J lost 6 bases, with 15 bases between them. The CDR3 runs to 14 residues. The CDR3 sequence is CSVGPAEGAGELFF. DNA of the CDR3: TGCAGCGTTGGGCCAGCGGAGGGGGCCGGGGAGCTGTTTTTT.

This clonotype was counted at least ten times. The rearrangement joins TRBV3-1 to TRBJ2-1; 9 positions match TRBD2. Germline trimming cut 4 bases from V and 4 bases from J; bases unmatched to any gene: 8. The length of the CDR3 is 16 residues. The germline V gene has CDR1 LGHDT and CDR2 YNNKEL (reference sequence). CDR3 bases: TGTGCCAGCAGCCTAGGGGTAGCGGGAGCTTACAATGAGCAGTTCTTC. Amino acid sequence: CASSLGVAGAYNEQFF.

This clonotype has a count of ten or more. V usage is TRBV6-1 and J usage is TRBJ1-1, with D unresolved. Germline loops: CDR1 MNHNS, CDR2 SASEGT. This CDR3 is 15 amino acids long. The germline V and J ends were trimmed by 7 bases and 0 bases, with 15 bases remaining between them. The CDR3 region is CASKGTAPLNTEAFF. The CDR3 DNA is TGTGCCAGCAAAGGAACAGCGCCTTTGAACACTGAAGCTTTCTTT.

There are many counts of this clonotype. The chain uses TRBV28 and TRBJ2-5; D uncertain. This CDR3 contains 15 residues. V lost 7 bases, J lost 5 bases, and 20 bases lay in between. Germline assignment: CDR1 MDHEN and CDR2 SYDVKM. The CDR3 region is CASNPLVGGRETQYF. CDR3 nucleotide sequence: TGTGCCAGCAACCCCCTCGTAGGTGGAAGGGAGACCCAGTACTTC. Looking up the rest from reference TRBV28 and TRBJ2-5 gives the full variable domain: DVKVTQSSRYLVKRTGEKVFLECVQDMDHENMFWYRQDPGLGLRLIYFSYDVKMKEKGDIPEGYSVSREKKERFSLILESASTNQTSMYLCASNPLVGGRETQYFGPGTRLLVL.

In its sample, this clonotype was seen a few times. This chain's CDR3 is CASTHSHLGSSGSYEQYF. The CDR3 bases are TGTGCCAGTACCCATTCCCACCTTGGGTCTAGCGGATCCTACGAGCAGTACTTC. The chain recombines TRBV19 with TRBJ2-7; 7 positions match TRBD2. CDR3 length equals 18 residues. V lost 7 bases, J lost 1 base, and 19 bases stayed unmatched. Germline CDR1 LNHDA, CDR2 SQIVND (reference sequence).

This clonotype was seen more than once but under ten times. The CDR3 is CASSLVLSGSAYEQYF. CDR3 sequence (DNA): TGTGCCAGCAGCTTGGTCCTTAGCGGGTCGGCCTACGAGCAGTACTTC. The chain carries TRBV11-2 and TRBJ2-7; TRBD2 matches at 7 bases. Germline V gives CDR1 SGHAT, CDR2 FQNNGV. CDR3 length: 16 amino acids. Trimming took 3 bases from V and 2 from J; bases not matched to a gene: 10.

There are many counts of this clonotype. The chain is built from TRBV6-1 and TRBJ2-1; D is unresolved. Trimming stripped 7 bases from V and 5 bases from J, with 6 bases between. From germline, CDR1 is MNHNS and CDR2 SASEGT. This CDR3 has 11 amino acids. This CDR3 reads CASTRDNEQFF. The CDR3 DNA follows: TGTGCCAGCACCCGTGACAATGAGCAGTTCTTC.

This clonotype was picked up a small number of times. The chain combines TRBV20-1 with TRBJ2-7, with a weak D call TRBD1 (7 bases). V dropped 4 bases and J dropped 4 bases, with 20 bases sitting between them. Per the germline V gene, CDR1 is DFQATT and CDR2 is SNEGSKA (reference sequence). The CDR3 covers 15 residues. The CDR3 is CSAKDRVGDLYEQYF. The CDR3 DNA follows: TGCAGTGCTAAAGACAGGGTAGGGGACTTGTACGAGCAGTACTTC.

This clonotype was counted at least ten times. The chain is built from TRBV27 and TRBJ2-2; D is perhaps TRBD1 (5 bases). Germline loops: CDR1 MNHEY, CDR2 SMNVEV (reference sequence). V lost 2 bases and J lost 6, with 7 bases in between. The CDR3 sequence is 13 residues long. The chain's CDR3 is CASSLLQAGELFF. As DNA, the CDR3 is TGTGCCAGCAGTTTACTACAGGCCGGGGAGCTGTTTTTT.

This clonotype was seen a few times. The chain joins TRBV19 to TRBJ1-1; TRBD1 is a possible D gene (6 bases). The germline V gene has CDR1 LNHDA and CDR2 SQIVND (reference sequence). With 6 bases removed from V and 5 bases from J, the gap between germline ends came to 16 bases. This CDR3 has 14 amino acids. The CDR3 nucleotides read TGTGCCAGTAGCCCTCGGGGGGGCTGGACTGAAGCTTTCTTT. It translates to CASSPRGGWTEAFF.

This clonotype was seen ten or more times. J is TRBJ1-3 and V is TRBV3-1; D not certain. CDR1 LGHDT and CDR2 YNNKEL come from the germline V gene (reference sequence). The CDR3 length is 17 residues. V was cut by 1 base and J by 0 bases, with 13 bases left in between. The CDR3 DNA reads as TGTGCCAGCAGCCAAGGGATTTGGGCGGCCTCTGGAAACACCATATATTTT. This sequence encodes CASSQGIWAASGNTIYF.

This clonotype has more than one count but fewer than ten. In DNA form, the CDR3 reads TGCAGCGTTGTAGGGCCCGGTGGGGGCTATGGCTACACCTTC. Translating it yields CSVVGPGGGYGYTF. V and J are TRBV29-1 and TRBJ1-2, with D possibly TRBD1 on 5 matching bases. This CDR3 is built from 14 residues. The germline CDR1 and CDR2 sequences are SQVTM and ANQGSEA. Trimming removed 4 bases at V and 4 bases at J, with 16 bases between.